This T cell receptor (beta chain) was documented in a study of T cells after yellow fever vaccination. V lost 3 bases and J 0 bases, leaving 9 bases between the germline ends. CDR1 and CDR2 from the germline V gene are SGHTA and FQGNSA. The CDR3 runs 15 residues. TCRdb processed the 5' RACE reads anew with MiXCR; each CDR3 protein has one entry. Here the sample spans 300,000 to 450,000 distinct CDR3 sequences, more than 5.5% being singletons. This TCR came from a man aged 30-40 years who received the YFV17D yellow fever vaccine. The rearrangement links TRBV7-2 to TRBJ1-5; D gene unclear. This material consisted of PBMCs, taken 5 days after the yellow fever booster vaccination. The CDR3: CASSLSLASNQPQHF. The DNA for the CDR3 is TGTGCCAGCAGCTTGTCATTAGCTAGCAATCAGCCCCAGCATTTT.